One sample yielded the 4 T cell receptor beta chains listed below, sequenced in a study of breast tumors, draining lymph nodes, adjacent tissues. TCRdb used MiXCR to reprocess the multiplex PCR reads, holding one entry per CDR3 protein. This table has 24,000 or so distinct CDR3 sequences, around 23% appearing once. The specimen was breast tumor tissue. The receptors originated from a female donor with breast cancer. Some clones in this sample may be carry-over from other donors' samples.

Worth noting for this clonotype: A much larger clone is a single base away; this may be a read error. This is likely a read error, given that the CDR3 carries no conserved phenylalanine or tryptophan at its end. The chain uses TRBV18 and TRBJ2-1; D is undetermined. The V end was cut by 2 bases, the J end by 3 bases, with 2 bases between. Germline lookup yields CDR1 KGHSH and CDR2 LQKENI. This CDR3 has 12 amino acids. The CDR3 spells CASSPVYNEQFL. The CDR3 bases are TGTGCCAGCTCACCAGTCTACAATGAGCAGTTCCTC.

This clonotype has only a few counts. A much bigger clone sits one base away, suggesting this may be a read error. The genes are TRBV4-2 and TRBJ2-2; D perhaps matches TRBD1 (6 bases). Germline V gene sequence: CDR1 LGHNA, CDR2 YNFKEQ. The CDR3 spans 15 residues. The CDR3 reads CAGSPSTGSTGELFF. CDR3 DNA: TGTGCCGGCAGCCCATCTACAGGGTCCACCGGGGAGCTGTTTTTT.

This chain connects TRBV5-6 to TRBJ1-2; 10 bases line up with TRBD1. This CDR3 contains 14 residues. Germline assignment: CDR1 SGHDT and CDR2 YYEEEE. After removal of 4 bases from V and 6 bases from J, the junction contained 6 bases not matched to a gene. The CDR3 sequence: CASSIRDRGHGYTF. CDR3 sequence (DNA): TGTGCCAGCAGCATCCGGGACAGGGGCCATGGCTACACCTTC.

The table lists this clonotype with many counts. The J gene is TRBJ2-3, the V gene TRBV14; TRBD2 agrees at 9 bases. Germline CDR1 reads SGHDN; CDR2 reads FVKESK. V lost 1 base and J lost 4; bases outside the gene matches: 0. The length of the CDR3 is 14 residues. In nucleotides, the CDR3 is TGTGCCAGCAGCCAAGGGACTAGCGCAGATACGCAGTATTTT. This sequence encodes CASSQGTSADTQYF.